The clone carrying this TCR beta chain is large within its sample. Its antigen is still unknown. Assay used: immunoSEQ multiplex PCR; TCRdb lists only in-frame clones, some missing. In the table there are tens of thousands of clones, approximately 83% of which are singletons. These data come from a study of OX40 agonist ivuxolimab in advanced cancers. The V gene's germline CDR1 is MNHEY and CDR2 SVGAGI. The CDR3 spans 13 residues. V gave up 7 bases and J gave up 6 bases, with 12 bases separating them. Findings and limits, study-wide: Several nonresponders also turned out to have low normalized T-cell clonal expansion.

The origin of this receptor is an adult with an advanced solid tumor such as melanoma, head and neck, liver or kidney cancer. This chain uses TRBV6-5 with TRBJ2-2, with D perhaps matching TRBD1 (6 bases). The sample was CD4+ or CD8+ T cells sorted from blood, taken in a trial of the OX40 agonist ivuxolimab. The CDR3 protein is CASTPPGAGELFF. CDR3 coding DNA: TGTGCCAGCACCCCTCCAGGGGCCGGGGAGCTGTTTTTT.